This TCR beta chain was sequenced for a study of shared clonotypes between healthy human individuals. V lost 6 bases and J lost 0; bases outside the gene matches: 10. This CDR3 region has 16 residues. Germline lookup yields CDR1 MNHEY and CDR2 SMNVEV (reference sequence). The naive CD8 population came from CD45RO-negative cells selected for CCR7, without terminally differentiated effector memory CD45RA+ cells. Sequencing was performed with immunoSEQ multiplex PCR; in TCRdb, only in-frame clones are kept and a portion is missing. The sample lists roughly 2.1 million clones; about 93% were seen once. The sample was naive CD8+ T cells from PBMCs. The TCR was taken from a young man in good health. Some clones in this sample may be carry-over from other donors' samples. This rearrangement joins TRBV27 to TRBJ2-7; 8 bases agree with TRBD1. CDR3 sequence (DNA): TGTGCCAGCAGCCCATCCAGGGGGCCTTTCTCCTACGAGCAGTACTTC. Protein: CASSPSRGPFSYEQYF.